These T cell receptor beta chains were read from a single sample in a study of cytomegalovirus exposure and HLA in healthy donors. Libraries were prepared by immunoSEQ multiplex PCR; TCRdb keeps only in-frame clonotypes and omits some of them. The sample has 95,000 to 150,000 clones, 74% seen once. Source material: PBMCs. All receptors derive from a woman aged 50 to 60 in good health and CMV-seropositive. CDR3s include the opening cysteine and the closing phenylalanine or tryptophan. The D gene is left open where the match is weak. Clone size is shown for a subset of rows, as once, few, many or a class of expanded clone.

V gene: TRBV11-2
clone size: .
J gene: TRBJ1-2
D gene: .
CDR3 DNA: TGTGCCAGCAGCTTAGGAGAAGCCTATGGCTACACCTTC
CDR3 protein: CASSLGEAYGYTF

V gene: TRBV29-1
clone size: .
J gene: TRBJ1-6
D gene: .
CDR3 DNA: TGCAGCGTTGGGGCAGGAACTAATTCACCCCTCCACTTT
CDR3 protein: CSVGAGTNSPLHF

V gene: TRBV18
clone size: .
J gene: TRBJ1-2
D gene: TRBD1
CDR3 DNA: TGTGCCAGCTCACCACCCGACAGGGGGTTCGATTCGGATGGCTACACCTTC
CDR3 protein: CASSPPDRGFDSDGYTF

V gene: TRBV7-9
clone size: .
J gene: TRBJ1-2
D gene: .
CDR3 DNA: TGTGCCAGCAGCTTAGCGCAGGCAGGGTATGCCAACTATGGCTACACCTTC
CDR3 protein: CASSLAQAGYANYGYTF

V gene: TRBV5-1
clone size: .
J gene: TRBJ2-1
D gene: TRBD2
CDR3 DNA: TGCGCCAGCAGCTTCCAGGGACTAGATAGGAATGAGCAGTTCTTC
CDR3 protein: CASSFQGLDRNEQFF

V gene: TRBV7-7
clone size: .
J gene: TRBJ2-1
D gene: TRBD2
CDR3 DNA: TGTGCCAGTTCAATTGGCGGGGGGGGGACCTGGAATGAGCAGTTCTTC
CDR3 protein: CASSIGGGGTWNEQFF

V gene: TRBV6-1
clone size: .
J gene: TRBJ1-5
D gene: TRBD1
CDR3 DNA: TGTGCCAGCAGGGGAACAGGGGGAAGGGGTCAGCCCCAGCATTTT
CDR3 protein: CASRGTGGRGQPQHF

V gene: TRBV2
clone size: .
J gene: TRBJ1-2
D gene: TRBD1
CDR3 DNA: TGTGCCACCTCGGGGGGGACAGGGGCCCAGAAGAACTATGGCTACACCTTC
CDR3 protein: CATSGGTGAQKNYGYTF

V gene: TRBV7-9
clone size: once
J gene: TRBJ2-5
D gene: .
CDR3 DNA: TGTGCCAGCAGCACAGGACAGCAGCAAGAGACCCAGTACTTC
CDR3 protein: CASSTGQQQETQYF

V gene: TRBV7-2
clone size: .
J gene: TRBJ2-1
D gene: TRBD2
CDR3 DNA: TGTGCCAGCAGCTTAGTATCGGGGGGCTCCTACAATGAGCAGTTCTTC
CDR3 protein: CASSLVSGGSYNEQFF

V gene: TRBV4-3
clone size: .
J gene: TRBJ2-7
D gene: .
CDR3 DNA: TGCGCCAGCAGCCAGGAAAGACAGCCCTATTACGAGCAGTACTTC
CDR3 protein: CASSQERQPYYEQYF

V gene: TRBV5-1
clone size: .
J gene: TRBJ2-7
D gene: .
CDR3 DNA: TGCGCCAGCAGCGCGACAGGTTACACCTCCTACGAGCAGTACTTC
CDR3 protein: CASSATGYTSYEQYF

V gene: TRBV19
clone size: .
J gene: TRBJ1-1
D gene: .
CDR3 DNA: TGTGCCAGTAACAAACAGATCATGAACACTGAAGCTTTCTTT
CDR3 protein: CASNKQIMNTEAFF

V gene: TRBV7-9
clone size: .
J gene: TRBJ2-3
D gene: TRBD2
CDR3 DNA: TGTGCCAGCAGCAGAACGACTAGCCCAGATACGCAGTATTTT
CDR3 protein: CASSRTTSPDTQYF

V gene: TRBV6-1
clone size: .
J gene: TRBJ1-5
D gene: .
CDR3 DNA: TGTGCCAGCAGTGAACCTAGTGCAGGAGGAAGCAATCAGCCCCAGCATTTT
CDR3 protein: CASSEPSAGGSNQPQHF

V gene: TRBV6-5
clone size: .
J gene: TRBJ1-5
D gene: .
CDR3 DNA: TGTGCCAGCGCGTCTGTCGGTGCTCAGCCCCAGCATTTT
CDR3 protein: CASASVGAQPQHF

V gene: TRBV19
clone size: .
J gene: TRBJ1-6
D gene: .
CDR3 DNA: TGTGCCAGTAGTTTGGCAGCGGACTCACCCCTCCACTTT
CDR3 protein: CASSLAADSPLHF

V gene: TRBV6-1
clone size: .
J gene: TRBJ2-7
D gene: TRBD1
CDR3 DNA: TGTGCCAGCAGACGCCGACAGGGGGTCTCCTACGAGCAGTACTTC
CDR3 protein: CASRRRQGVSYEQYF

V gene: TRBV11-3
clone size: .
J gene: TRBJ1-1
D gene: TRBD1
CDR3 DNA: TGTGCCAGCAGCGGTTCCCAGGGGGAAACTGAAGCTTTCTTT
CDR3 protein: CASSGSQGETEAFF

V gene: TRBV5-6
clone size: once
J gene: TRBJ2-1
D gene: TRBD2
CDR3 DNA: TGTGCCAGCAGCCCCAGCGGTAGCGGGGGGTCCTACAATGAGCAGTTCTTC
CDR3 protein: CASSPSGSGGSYNEQFF

V gene: TRBV9
clone size: .
J gene: TRBJ2-1
D gene: TRBD2
CDR3 DNA: TGTGCCAGCAGTTCTAGCGGGGACTCCTACAATGAGCAGTTCTTC
CDR3 protein: CASSSSGDSYNEQFF

V gene: TRBV5-1
clone size: .
J gene: TRBJ2-5
D gene: .
CDR3 DNA: TGCGCCAGCAGCTTGGCGGGTCTAGTAGAAGAGACCCAGTACTTC
CDR3 protein: CASSLAGLVEETQYF

V gene: TRBV12-2
clone size: .
J gene: TRBJ1-5
D gene: .
CDR3 DNA: TGTGCAAGTCGCTTAACAGGGAAACGGAGCAATCAGCCCCAGCATTTT
CDR3 protein: CASRLTGKRSNQPQHF

V gene: TRBV28
clone size: .
J gene: TRBJ1-2
D gene: .
CDR3 DNA: TGTGCCAGCAGCGCATATACAGGGAACTATGGCTACACCTTC
CDR3 protein: CASSAYTGNYGYTF

V gene: TRBV5-1
clone size: once
J gene: TRBJ2-3
D gene: .
CDR3 DNA: TGCGCCAGCAGCGGGACAGCGGGAGATACGCAGTATTTT
CDR3 protein: CASSGTAGDTQYF

V gene: TRBV5-4
clone size: .
J gene: TRBJ1-2
D gene: .
CDR3 DNA: TGTGCCAGCAGCTTGCTTGGGCAGGGGCTATTCTATGGCTACACCTTC
CDR3 protein: CASSLLGQGLFYGYTF

V gene: TRBV11-2
clone size: .
J gene: TRBJ2-1
D gene: TRBD2
CDR3 DNA: TGTGCCAGCAGCTTAGCATCCCTAGCGCACACGGGAGGGAATGAGCAGTTCTTC
CDR3 protein: CASSLASLAHTGGNEQFF

V gene: TRBV2
clone size: .
J gene: TRBJ1-1
D gene: .
CDR3 DNA: TGTGCCAGCAGTGTGTTGGCTGGACAACCTTCTGCGAACACTGAAGCTTTCTTT
CDR3 protein: CASSVLAGQPSANTEAFF

V gene: TRBV25-1
clone size: .
J gene: TRBJ1-1
D gene: .
CDR3 DNA: TGTGCCAGCAGTGACGAGGGTTGGAACACTGAAGCTTTCTTT
CDR3 protein: CASSDEGWNTEAFF

V gene: TRBV19
clone size: .
J gene: TRBJ1-2
D gene: .
CDR3 DNA: TGTGCCAGTAAGAGGCCAGGGGCGGCAAAGAATGACTACACCTTC
CDR3 protein: CASKRPGAAKNDYTF

V gene: TRBV18
clone size: few
J gene: TRBJ2-7
D gene: .
CDR3 DNA: TGTGCCAGCTCACCAGGGGAGGCGAAGAGTTACGAGCAGTACTTC
CDR3 protein: CASSPGEAKSYEQYF

V gene: TRBV5-6
clone size: .
J gene: TRBJ2-5
D gene: TRBD2
CDR3 DNA: TGTGCCAGCAGCCCAGCGGGGGAAGAGACCCAGTACTTC
CDR3 protein: CASSPAGEETQYF

V gene: TRBV10-1
clone size: few
J gene: TRBJ1-2
D gene: .
CDR3 DNA: TGCGCCAGCAGTGAGCGGCAGGAATATGGCTACACCTTC
CDR3 protein: CASSERQEYGYTF

V gene: TRBV2
clone size: .
J gene: TRBJ2-2
D gene: TRBD2
CDR3 DNA: TGTGCCAGCAGTGAAACGACTAGCGGGGGGGTTGGAGACACCGGGGAGCTGTTTTTT
CDR3 protein: CASSETTSGGVGDTGELFF

V gene: TRBV11-2
clone size: .
J gene: TRBJ1-1
D gene: TRBD1
CDR3 DNA: TGTGCCAGCAGCCTAAGCTCAGGGGGGCGGGAAGCTTTCTTT
CDR3 protein: CASSLSSGGREAFF

V gene: TRBV9
clone size: .
J gene: TRBJ1-4
D gene: .
CDR3 DNA: TGTGCCAGCAGCGTAGCGGGCGGGACTAATGAAAAACTGTTTTTT
CDR3 protein: CASSVAGGTNEKLFF

V gene: TRBV7-9
clone size: few
J gene: TRBJ2-7
D gene: .
CDR3 DNA: TGTGCCAGCACCTCCGGAGGCCTACTCAACGAGCAGTACTTC
CDR3 protein: CASTSGGLLNEQYF

V gene: TRBV29-1
clone size: few
J gene: TRBJ1-5
D gene: TRBD1
CDR3 DNA: TGCAGCGTATCGACAGGGGACGTGGTGGGGTCCCAGCATTTT
CDR3 protein: CSVSTGDVVGSQHF

V gene: TRBV28
clone size: .
J gene: TRBJ2-7
D gene: TRBD1
CDR3 DNA: TGTGCCAGCAGTTCCCCCGGACAGGGATGGCACGAGCAGTACTTC
CDR3 protein: CASSSPGQGWHEQYF

V gene: TRBV7-2
clone size: few
J gene: TRBJ2-5
D gene: .
CDR3 DNA: TGTGCCAGCAGCTCCTATGGTGAGACCCAGTACTTC
CDR3 protein: CASSSYGETQYF

V gene: TRBV6-4
clone size: .
J gene: TRBJ1-3
D gene: .
CDR3 DNA: TGTGCCAGCAGCGGCGGGACCGTACCTAACTTCTCTGGAAACACCATATATTTT
CDR3 protein: CASSGGTVPNFSGNTIYF

V gene: TRBV4-2
clone size: .
J gene: TRBJ2-2
D gene: TRBD2
CDR3 DNA: TGTGCCAGCAGGATCGGACTAGCGGGGGGGTCCGGGGAGCTGTTTTTT
CDR3 protein: CASRIGLAGGSGELFF

V gene: TRBV19
clone size: .
J gene: TRBJ1-5
D gene: .
CDR3 DNA: TGTGCCAGTAGCCCCACCCGTAGCCTCAATCAGCCCCAGCATTTT
CDR3 protein: CASSPTRSLNQPQHF

V gene: TRBV20-1
clone size: .
J gene: TRBJ1-1
D gene: .
CDR3 DNA: TGCAGTGCCCCCGAGACTGAAGCTTTCTTT
CDR3 protein: CSAPETEAFF

V gene: TRBV6-1
clone size: .
J gene: TRBJ2-1
D gene: TRBD1
CDR3 DNA: TGTGCCAGCAGTGAAGCGCTTCTGGGTCCCGGGACAGGGGCGGTGAGGAGGGGGTTCTTC
CDR3 protein: CASSEALLGPGTGAVRRGFF

V gene: TRBV28
clone size: .
J gene: TRBJ2-2
D gene: .
CDR3 DNA: TGTGCCAGCGGGGGGAGTCCCCTTGGCGGGGAGCTGTTTTTT
CDR3 protein: CASGGSPLGGELFF

V gene: TRBV7-2
clone size: .
J gene: TRBJ2-7
D gene: .
CDR3 DNA: TGTGCCAGCAGCTTAGCGTTCCGTTCCTACGAGCAGTACTTC
CDR3 protein: CASSLAFRSYEQYF

V gene: TRBV7-2
clone size: .
J gene: TRBJ1-4
D gene: .
CDR3 DNA: TGTGCCAGCAGCTTACCTATCGGGACATCCGCAACTAATGAAAAACTGTTTTTT
CDR3 protein: CASSLPIGTSATNEKLFF

V gene: TRBV30
clone size: few
J gene: TRBJ1-5
D gene: .
CDR3 DNA: TGTGCCTGGAGTGAGGGGAGGGCAAACCAGCCCCAGCATTTT
CDR3 protein: CAWSEGRANQPQHF

V gene: TRBV9
clone size: .
J gene: TRBJ1-2
D gene: .
CDR3 DNA: TGTGCCAGCAGCGTAGCTTTGAGGAGCTATGGCTACACCTTC
CDR3 protein: CASSVALRSYGYTF

V gene: TRBV2
clone size: few
J gene: TRBJ1-5
D gene: TRBD1
CDR3 DNA: TGTGCCAGCAAAGACCTCCGGGACAGTAATCAGCCCCAGCATTTT
CDR3 protein: CASKDLRDSNQPQHF

V gene: TRBV27
clone size: .
J gene: TRBJ1-1
D gene: .
CDR3 DNA: TGTGCCAGCAGAACAGGGAACACTGAAGCTTTCTTT
CDR3 protein: CASRTGNTEAFF

V gene: TRBV2
clone size: .
J gene: TRBJ1-2
D gene: .
CDR3 DNA: TGTGCCACCACCCGAACAGGGAACTATGGCTACACCTTC
CDR3 protein: CATTRTGNYGYTF

V gene: TRBV27
clone size: .
J gene: TRBJ2-3
D gene: .
CDR3 DNA: TGTGCCAGCAGTCGGGGGGCCTTCACAGATACGCAGTATTTT
CDR3 protein: CASSRGAFTDTQYF

V gene: TRBV30
clone size: .
J gene: TRBJ1-2
D gene: .
CDR3 DNA: TGTGCCTGGAGAACAGGACAGTCCTGGATCGGCTACACCTTC
CDR3 protein: CAWRTGQSWIGYTF

V gene: TRBV5-1
clone size: .
J gene: TRBJ1-3
D gene: TRBD1
CDR3 DNA: TGCGCCAGCAGCTTTAAAGGGGGCGTAGACACCATATATTTT
CDR3 protein: CASSFKGGVDTIYF